The TCR beta chain under discussion was sequenced for a study of human T cells and chemical hapten exposure. Time point here: pre-sensitization, week 0. Treatment denoted: therapeutic diphenylcyclopropenone sensitization with weekly scalp DPC. Germline CDR1 reads MDHEN; CDR2 reads SYDVKM. V was shortened by 2 bases and J by 6 bases, with 14 bases between the two germline ends. The length of the CDR3 is 15 residues. This clonotype was found a few times. From the RACE reads, TCRdb called clonotypes with MiXCR, one entry per CDR3 protein. The data contain more than 250,000 distinct CDR3 sequences, 7% to 10% of them singletons.

This chain joins TRBV28 and TRBJ2-1; D gene unclear. The receptor was isolated from a woman aged 40 to 50 with alopecia areata. Some clones in this sample may be carry-over from other donors' samples. Material: whole blood, obtained in connection with sensitization to the hapten diphenylcyclopropenone (DPC). Written as DNA, the CDR3 is TGTGCCAGCAGTTTAACGGGTGCGAGGCGCAATGAGCAGTTCTTC. This encodes CASSLTGARRNEQFF. Full variable domain (outside the CDR3, taken from reference TRBV28 and TRBJ2-1): DVKVTQSSRYLVKRTGEKVFLECVQDMDHENMFWYRQDPGLGLRLIYFSYDVKMKEKGDIPEGYSVSREKKERFSLILESASTNQTSMYLCASSLTGARRNEQFFGPGTRLTVL.